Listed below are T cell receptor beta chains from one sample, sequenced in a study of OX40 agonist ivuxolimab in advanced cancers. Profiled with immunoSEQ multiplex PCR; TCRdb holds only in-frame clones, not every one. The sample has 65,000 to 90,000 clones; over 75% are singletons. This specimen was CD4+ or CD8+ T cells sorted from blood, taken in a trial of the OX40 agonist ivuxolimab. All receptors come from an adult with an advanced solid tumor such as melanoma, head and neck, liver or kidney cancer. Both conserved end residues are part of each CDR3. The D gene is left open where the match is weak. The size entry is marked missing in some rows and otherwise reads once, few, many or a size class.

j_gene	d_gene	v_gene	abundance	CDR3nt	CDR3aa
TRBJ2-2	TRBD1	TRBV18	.	TGTGCCAGCTCACTACGGACAGGTCAGAACACCGGGGAGCTGTTTTTT	CASSLRTGQNTGELFF
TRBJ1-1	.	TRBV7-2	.	TGTGCCAGCAGCTTAGACCCGGGGAGCACTGAAGCTTTCTTT	CASSLDPGSTEAFF
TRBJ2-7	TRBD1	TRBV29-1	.	TGCAGCGTGGGACAGGGAGCCTACGAGCAGTACTTC	CSVGQGAYEQYF
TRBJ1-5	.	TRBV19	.	TGTGCCAGTAGTCCGGGACCGGATCAGCCCCAGCATTTT	CASSPGPDQPQHF
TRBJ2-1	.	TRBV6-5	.	TGTGCCAGCAGTTCCATCGGTAGCGCCGATGAGCAGTTCTTC	CASSSIGSADEQFF
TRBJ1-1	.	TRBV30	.	TGTGCCTGGATCACCTGGGGCAGGAAATCCGCTGAAGCTTTCTTT	CAWITWGRKSAEAFF
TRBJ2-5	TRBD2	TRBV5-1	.	TGCGCCAGCAGCTTGGCCAAACTAGCGGGAGGTAGGCAAGAGACCCAGTACTTC	CASSLAKLAGGRQETQYF
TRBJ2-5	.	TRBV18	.	TGTGCCAGCTCGGCAGACAGGCAAGGTTGGGAGACCCAGTACTTC	CASSADRQGWETQYF
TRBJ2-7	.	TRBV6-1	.	TGTGCCAGCAGCCTAAGGGTAGAGAGAAAATACGAGCAGTACTTC	CASSLRVERKYEQYF
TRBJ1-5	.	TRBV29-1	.	TGCAGCGTCGGGGGCTTCAATCAGCCCCAGCATTTT	CSVGGFNQPQHF
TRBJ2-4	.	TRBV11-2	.	TGTGCCAGCAGCATTAGTTCCAAAAACATTCAGTACTTC	CASSISSKNIQYF
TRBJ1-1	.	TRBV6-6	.	TGTGCCAGCAGTTACTCCTCACATCCCCTGGTGGCTTTCTTT	CASSYSSHPLVAFF
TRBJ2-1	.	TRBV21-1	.	TGTGCCAGCCTAGGTGGCGACAGGATATACAATGAGCAGTTCTTC	CASLGGDRIYNEQFF
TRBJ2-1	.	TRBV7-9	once	TGTGCCAGCAGCTTCCCCGGATCCTACAATGAGCAGTTCTTC	CASSFPGSYNEQFF
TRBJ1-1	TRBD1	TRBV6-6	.	TGTGCCAGCATCGACAGGGGTCAGACTGAAGCTTTCTTT	CASIDRGQTEAFF
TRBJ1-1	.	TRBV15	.	TGTGCCACCAGCAGGGGTACACGGGGCCCCACTGAAGCTTTCTTT	CATSRGTRGPTEAFF
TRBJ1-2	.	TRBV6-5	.	TGTGCCAGCAGAATAGGGCCGGGTGGCTACACCTTC	CASRIGPGGYTF
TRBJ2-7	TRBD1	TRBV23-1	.	TGCGCCAGCAGTCATCTCCAGACAGGGCCCTACGAGCAGTACTTC	CASSHLQTGPYEQYF
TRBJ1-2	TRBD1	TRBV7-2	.	TGTGCCAGCAGCTTTACCGTTCAGGGGGGTGAACTCTATGGCTACACCTTC	CASSFTVQGGELYGYTF
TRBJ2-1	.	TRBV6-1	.	TGTGCCAGCAGATATGGAAATGAGCAGTTCTTC	CASRYGNEQFF
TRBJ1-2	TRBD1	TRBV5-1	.	TGCGCCAGCAGCTCGCACGAGTCACTCAGGGGGACGGGCTACACCTTC	CASSSHESLRGTGYTF
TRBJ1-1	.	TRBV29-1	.	TGCAGCGGAAGAGAGGGACACCAGAACACTGAAGCTTTCTTT	CSGREGHQNTEAFF
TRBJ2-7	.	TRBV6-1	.	TGTGCCAGCAGTGAAGCGAGGACCGAGCAGTACTTC	CASSEARTEQYF
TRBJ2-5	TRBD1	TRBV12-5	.	TGTGCTAGTGGTTTGACAGGGGGCAAAGAGACCCAGTACTTC	CASGLTGGKETQYF
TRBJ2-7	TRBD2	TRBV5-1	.	TGCGCCAGCAGCACCGGACTAGCGGGTTCCTACGAGCAGTACTTC	CASSTGLAGSYEQYF
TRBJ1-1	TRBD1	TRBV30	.	TGTGCCTGGAGCCGGTGGACAGGGTCGAACACTGAAGCTTTCTTT	CAWSRWTGSNTEAFF
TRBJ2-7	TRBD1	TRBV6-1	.	TGTGCCAGCACCACAACAGGGGGAGTCCCTCTCGAGCAGTACTTC	CASTTTGGVPLEQYF
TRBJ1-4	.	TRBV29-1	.	TGCAGCGTTGAAGGAGGATCCACTAATGAAAAACTGTTTTTT	CSVEGGSTNEKLFF
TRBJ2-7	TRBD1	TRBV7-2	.	TGTGCCAGCAGCTTGATTGGCGGGCGACAGGGGGCTGTGGAGCAGTACTTC	CASSLIGGRQGAVEQYF
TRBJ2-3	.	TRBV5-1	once	TGCGCCAGCAGCTTGGGTGCTAGGGGGGCCGGAGATACGCAGTATTTT	CASSLGARGAGDTQYF
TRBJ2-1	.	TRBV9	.	TGTGCCAGCAGCGTAGGGGGTGAGCAGTTCTTC	CASSVGGEQFF
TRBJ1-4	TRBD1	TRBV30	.	TGTGCCTGGGCCCGGAGGGACAGGGACAAACTGTTTTTT	CAWARRDRDKLFF
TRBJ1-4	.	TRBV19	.	TGTGCCAGTAACACCGGGAATAATGAAAAACTGTTTTTT	CASNTGNNEKLFF
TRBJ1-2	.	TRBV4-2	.	TGTGCCAGCAGCCAAGAGATCCGTGGTGGGTATGGCTACACCTTC	CASSQEIRGGYGYTF
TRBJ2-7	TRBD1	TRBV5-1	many	TGCGCCAGCAGCTTGGGACAGGGTTACTACGAGCAGTACTTC	CASSLGQGYYEQYF